The entry that follows covers one TCR beta chain sequence. The target antigen is unknown. Time point in this sample: cycle 4 day 1 (C4D1), after 6 weeks of nivolumab. All patients relapsed after autologous stem cell transplantation, and brentuximab vedotin exposure varied. The length of the CDR3 is 13 residues. Germline CDR1 SGDLS, CDR2 YYNGEE. The J segment lost 9 bases and the V segment lost 7 bases, leaving 3 bases of the junction unmatched. The sample originates from a study of PD-1 blockade in classical Hodgkin lymphoma. The method was immunoSEQ multiplex PCR; TCRdb's version includes in-frame clones alone and lacks a portion of them. This sample yields about 21,000 clones, of which around 79% are seen a single time; approximately 21% belongs to the top ten. Overall study results and limits: Baseline diversity resembling that of newly diagnosed patients was seen in complete responders. It was CD4+ TCR diversity, not CD8+, that rose significantly by C4D1. The authors have not defined what causes the repertoire differences, possibly disease activity or prior therapy. Healthy donors were reported to have higher baseline TCR diversity than newly diagnosed patients.

This receptor was obtained from a human donor with classical Hodgkin lymphoma. This sample comprised peripheral blood mononuclear cells (PBMCs), obtained before the fourth cycle of nivolumab. The chain recombines TRBV9 with TRBJ2-1; 14 bases map to TRBD2. CDR3 in amino acids: CASGGLAGGEQFF. The CDR3 DNA sequence: TGTGCCAGCGGAGGACTAGCGGGAGGTGAGCAGTTCTTC.